The rows below give T cell receptor beta chains drawn from one sample of a study of identical twins. TCRdb fed the 5' RACE reads into MiXCR, producing one record per CDR3 protein. The repertoire has 350,000 or so distinct CDR3 sequences, around 9% of them found once; the top ten carry roughly 9%. The sequencing sample was made of naive T cells sorted from blood. Source of these receptors: a woman aged 50 to 60 in good health. CDR3s include the opening cysteine and the closing phenylalanine or tryptophan. D genes are given only for firm matches. Only some rows state a clone size, as once, few, many or a class for expanded clones.

size: -; V: TRBV27; D: TRBD2; J: TRBJ2-2; CDR3: CAISPMRGRAYDGELFF; DNA: TGTGCCATCAGTCCCATGCGCGGGAGGGCCTATGACGGGGAGCTGTTTTTT
size: few; V: TRBV7-9; D: -; J: TRBJ1-1; CDR3: CASSFHRAEAFF; DNA: TGTGCCAGCAGCTTCCACAGGGCTGAGGCTTTCTTT
size: many; V: TRBV20-1; D: -; J: TRBJ2-1; CDR3: CSAPRTPGERGVEQFF; DNA: TGCAGTGCCCCTAGAACCCCGGGGGAAAGGGGAGTTGAGCAGTTCTTC
size: few; V: TRBV7-7; D: -; J: TRBJ2-7; CDR3: CASSPLETYEQYF; DNA: TGTGCTAGCAGCCCCCTAGAGACCTACGAGCAGTACTTC
size: many; V: TRBV29-1; D: TRBD1; J: TRBJ1-1; CDR3: CSVVQGDHTEAFF; DNA: TGCAGCGTTGTACAGGGGGACCACACTGAAGCTTTCTTT
size: -; V: TRBV6-6; D: TRBD2; J: TRBJ2-1; CDR3: CASSLTATSANNEQFF; DNA: TGTGCCAGCAGTTTAACGGCGACTAGCGCCAACAATGAGCAGTTCTTC
size: few; V: TRBV5-1; D: TRBD2; J: TRBJ2-2; CDR3: CASSSGLGPVGNTGELFF; DNA: TGCGCCAGCAGCTCCGGACTAGGCCCCGTGGGGAACACCGGGGAGCTGTTTTTT
size: many; V: TRBV18; D: -; J: TRBJ2-1; CDR3: CASSPRANRALRDEQFF; DNA: TGTGCCAGCTCGCCAAGAGCCAACAGGGCGTTACGTGATGAGCAGTTCTTC
size: many; V: TRBV2; D: -; J: TRBJ1-1; CDR3: CASSRGSEAFF; DNA: TGTGCCAGCAGTAGAGGATCTGAAGCTTTCTTT
size: few; V: TRBV6-4; D: -; J: TRBJ2-6; CDR3: CASAASSGANVLTF; DNA: TGTGCCAGCGCCGCTAGCTCTGGGGCCAACGTCCTGACTTTC
size: few; V: TRBV29-1; D: TRBD1; J: TRBJ2-3; CDR3: CSVGGTPRGRSDTQYF; DNA: TGCAGCGTTGGGGGGACGCCCAGGGGGCGATCAGATACGCAGTATTTT
size: -; V: TRBV12-3/TRBV12-4; D: -; J: TRBJ2-5; CDR3: CASSPLLIPQETQYF; DNA: TGTGCCAGCAGCCCTTTACTGATTCCACAAGAGACCCAGTACTTC
size: few; V: TRBV19; D: -; J: TRBJ1-5; CDR3: CASLGQFNQPQHF; DNA: TGTGCCAGCCTTGGGCAGTTCAATCAGCCCCAGCATTTT
size: -; V: TRBV12-5; D: -; J: TRBJ1-4; CDR3: CASGLVKDSLNEKLFF; DNA: TGTGCTAGTGGTTTGGTAAAGGACAGCCTAAATGAAAAACTGTTTTTT
size: many; V: TRBV6-1; D: -; J: TRBJ1-3; CDR3: CASSEAARGPGNTIYF; DNA: TGTGCCAGCAGTGAAGCGGCCAGGGGCCCTGGAAACACCATATATTTT
size: many; V: TRBV12-3/TRBV12-4; D: -; J: TRBJ2-2; CDR3: CASSGVVTGELFF; DNA: TGTGCCAGCAGTGGGGTAGTCACCGGGGAGCTGTTTTTT
size: -; V: TRBV7-9; D: -; J: TRBJ2-1; CDR3: CASSFGRTRDKDEQFF; DNA: TGTGCCAGCAGCTTTGGCAGAACCCGGGACAAAGATGAGCAGTTCTTC
size: -; V: TRBV9; D: -; J: TRBJ2-1; CDR3: CASSGGQNEQFF; DNA: TGTGCCAGCAGCGGCGGACAGAATGAGCAGTTCTTC
size: many; V: TRBV12-3/TRBV12-4; D: TRBD1; J: TRBJ1-4; CDR3: CASSATGGGEKLFF; DNA: TGTGCCAGCAGTGCTACAGGGGGAGGGGAAAAACTGTTTTTT
size: many; V: TRBV12-3/TRBV12-4; D: -; J: TRBJ1-5; CDR3: CASSLKGIGNQPQHF; DNA: TGTGCCAGCAGTTTAAAGGGTATTGGCAATCAGCCCCAGCATTTT
size: -; V: TRBV5-1; D: -; J: TRBJ2-3; CDR3: CASSLGSGLDTQYF; DNA: TGCGCCAGCAGCTTGGGTAGCGGCCTGGATACGCAGTATTTT
size: many; V: TRBV16; D: -; J: TRBJ1-5; CDR3: CASSQGGTQPQHF; DNA: TGTGCCAGCAGCCAGGGAGGGACACAGCCCCAGCATTTT
size: -; V: TRBV29-1; D: TRBD1; J: TRBJ1-5; CDR3: CSVLTGRLNQPQHF; DNA: TGCAGCGTATTGACAGGGCGCCTCAATCAGCCCCAGCATTTT
size: few; V: TRBV7-8; D: TRBD2; J: TRBJ2-3; CDR3: CASSWVAGSTDTQYF; DNA: TGTGCCAGCAGCTGGGTAGCGGGAAGCACAGATACGCAGTATTTT
size: -; V: TRBV20-1; D: -; J: TRBJ2-2; CDR3: CSALRQTNTGELFF; DNA: TGCAGTGCCCTCAGACAGACCAACACCGGGGAGCTGTTTTTT
size: -; V: TRBV2; D: -; J: TRBJ2-7; CDR3: CASSDVGSYEQYF; DNA: TGTGCCAGCAGTGATGTGGGCTCCTACGAGCAGTACTTC
size: -; V: TRBV14; D: TRBD2; J: TRBJ2-5; CDR3: CASSQATSGRWETQYF; DNA: TGTGCCAGCAGCCAGGCGACTAGCGGGAGGTGGGAGACCCAGTACTTC
size: -; V: TRBV5-1; D: -; J: TRBJ2-5; CDR3: CASSLLATSRETQYF; DNA: TGCGCCAGCAGCCTGCTAGCGACAAGTCGGGAGACCCAGTACTTC
size: -; V: TRBV25-1; D: TRBD1; J: TRBJ1-2; CDR3: CASSEYMGQGARGYTF; DNA: TGTGCCAGCAGTGAATATATGGGACAGGGGGCGAGAGGCTACACCTTC
size: few; V: TRBV11-2; D: TRBD2; J: TRBJ2-7; CDR3: CASSQGVAGVYEQYF; DNA: TGTGCCAGCAGCCAAGGGGTAGCGGGAGTCTACGAGCAGTACTTC
size: many; V: TRBV5-1; D: -; J: TRBJ1-1; CDR3: CASSPGLRENTEAFF; DNA: TGCGCCAGCAGCCCGGGGCTAAGGGAGAACACTGAAGCTTTCTTT
size: few; V: TRBV13; D: -; J: TRBJ2-3; CDR3: CASSHQSGTDTQYF; DNA: TGTGCCAGCAGCCACCAGAGTGGTACGGATACGCAGTATTTT
size: few; V: TRBV7-9; D: -; J: TRBJ1-2; CDR3: CASSGTYGYTF; DNA: TGTGCCAGCAGCGGAACCTATGGCTACACCTTC
size: many; V: TRBV7-9; D: TRBD2; J: TRBJ2-3; CDR3: CASSLSVLAGVDTQYF; DNA: TGTGCCAGCAGCTTAAGTGTCCTAGCGGGAGTAGATACGCAGTATTTT
size: many; V: TRBV29-1; D: TRBD1; J: TRBJ2-6; CDR3: CSVRGQAGANVLTF; DNA: TGCAGCGTAAGGGGGCAAGCTGGGGCCAACGTCCTGACTTTC
size: -; V: TRBV15; D: TRBD1; J: TRBJ1-3; CDR3: CATSRDSGTANTIYF; DNA: TGTGCCACCAGCAGAGATTCAGGGACAGCGAACACCATATATTTT
size: few; V: TRBV6-1; D: -; J: TRBJ2-1; CDR3: CASSITGFGNEQFF; DNA: TGTGCCAGCAGTATAACAGGGTTTGGGAATGAGCAGTTCTTC
size: -; V: TRBV12-3/TRBV12-4; D: -; J: TRBJ2-6; CDR3: CASSFPNSGANVLTF; DNA: TGTGCCAGCAGTTTCCCTAACTCTGGGGCCAACGTCCTGACTTTC
size: -; V: TRBV20-1; D: TRBD2; J: TRBJ2-3; CDR3: CSARLAGEGAQYF; DNA: TGCAGTGCTAGACTAGCGGGGGAGGGGGCGCAGTATTTT
size: few; V: TRBV7-7; D: -; J: TRBJ2-2; CDR3: CASSQASSTGELFF; DNA: TGTGCTAGCAGCCAGGCATCGTCTACCGGGGAGCTGTTTTTT
size: few; V: TRBV11-3; D: -; J: TRBJ2-1; CDR3: CASNRGGSTYNEQFF; DNA: TGTGCCAGCAACAGAGGGGGGAGTACCTACAATGAGCAGTTCTTC
size: -; V: TRBV7-2; D: TRBD2; J: TRBJ2-1; CDR3: CASSLVLAGVGYNEQFF; DNA: TGTGCCAGCAGCTTAGTCCTAGCGGGAGTTGGCTACAATGAGCAGTTCTTC
size: few; V: TRBV6-5; D: -; J: TRBJ2-3; CDR3: CASSYEGPRTDTQYF; DNA: TGTGCCAGCAGCTACGAGGGCCCACGCACAGATACGCAGTATTTT
size: many; V: TRBV7-9; D: TRBD1; J: TRBJ1-4; CDR3: CASSLSTGSGKLFF; DNA: TGTGCCAGCAGCTTATCGACAGGGTCGGGAAAACTGTTTTTT
size: few; V: TRBV20-1; D: -; J: TRBJ2-4; CDR3: CSAGSTGVVQYF; DNA: TGCAGTGCCGGCTCCACGGGAGTGGTTCAGTACTTC
size: many; V: TRBV5-1; D: -; J: TRBJ2-5; CDR3: CASSLKAGKETQYF; DNA: TGCGCCAGCAGCTTGAAGGCGGGAAAAGAGACCCAGTACTTC
size: few; V: TRBV15; D: TRBD2; J: TRBJ2-3; CDR3: CATSKASGSVTDTQYF; DNA: TGTGCCACCAGCAAAGCTAGCGGGAGTGTCACAGATACGCAGTATTTT